This entry lists 22 T cell receptor beta chains sequenced from one sample in a study of OX40 agonist ivuxolimab in advanced cancers. Library creation used the immunoSEQ multiplex PCR assay. This immuneACCESS table, as held by TCRdb, lists in-frame sequences with V and J called but not all clones. Of the missing ones, under half trace to an unresolved V gene in checked studies; the others have no known cause. This sample is represented by some 14,000 clones; around 86% of them were singletons. Clones ranked in the top ten supply roughly 47% of the sample. Source: CD4+ or CD8+ T cells sorted from blood, taken in a trial of the OX40 agonist ivuxolimab. The source is an adult with an advanced solid tumor such as melanoma, head and neck, liver or kidney cancer.

V is TRBV16 and J is TRBJ2-1; 9 nucleotides align to TRBD1. Germline lookup yields CDR1 KGHSY and CDR2 FQNENV. The V gene end was trimmed by 4 bases and the J gene end by 9 bases; junction bases not matched to a gene: 10. This CDR3 contains 15 residues. The CDR3 spells CASSPRDRVWSEQFF. CDR3 DNA: TGTGCCAGCAGCCCCCGGGACAGGGTCTGGAGTGAGCAGTTCTTC.

This sequence joins TRBV28 and TRBJ2-3, with 8 bases that match TRBD2. Per germline, CDR1 MDHEN and CDR2 SYDVKM. The CDR3 spans 15 residues. V was clipped by 5 bases and J by 2 bases; unmatched bases: 6. The CDR3 is CASSPGLATTDTQYF. Written as DNA, the CDR3 is TGTGCCAGCAGTCCCGGACTAGCTACCACAGATACGCAGTATTTT.

The chain combines TRBV7-2 with TRBJ2-3; 9 bases map to TRBD2. V shed 1 base, J shed 3 bases, and the junction held 5 bases outside the gene matches. There are 16 residues in the CDR3. Germline V gene lookup returns CDR1 SGHTA and CDR2 FQGNSA. Here the CDR3 DNA reads TGTGCCAGCAGCTTAGAGGGACTAGCTACGACAGATACGCAGTATTTT. Encoded protein: CASSLEGLATTDTQYF.

This chain joins TRBV5-6 and TRBJ2-7, with D unclear. The germline V and J ends were trimmed by 4 bases and 4 bases, with 18 bases remaining between them. Per germline, CDR1 SGHDT and CDR2 YYEEEE. There are 15 residues in the CDR3. CDR3 residues: CASSLGNGDPYEQYF. Written as DNA, the CDR3 is TGTGCCAGCAGCCTAGGCAATGGGGATCCATACGAGCAGTACTTC.

This clone counts as medium-sized. This chain connects TRBV4-1 to TRBJ2-7; no definite D call. The germline V gene has CDR1 MGHRA and CDR2 YSYEKL. The CDR3 consists of 13 residues. Trimming shortened V by 4 bases and J by 2 bases, and 9 bases separated the two germline ends. CDR3 bases: TGCGCCAGCAGCCCGCCGTTAACCTACGAGCAGTACTTC. Its translation is CASSPPLTYEQYF.

The rearrangement joins TRBV7-6 to TRBJ2-3; D call uncertain. The germline V gene has CDR1 SGHVS and CDR2 FNYEAQ. V lost 5 bases, J lost 0 bases, and 3 bases lay in between. The CDR3 sequence is 12 residues long. CDR3 in amino acids: CASSASTDTQYF. Written as DNA, the CDR3 is TGTGCCAGCAGCGCTAGCACAGATACGCAGTATTTT.

The rearrangement uses TRBV27 and TRBJ1-2; no clear D gene. Trimming cost V 5 bases and J 5 bases, with 24 bases left between them. Per the germline V gene, CDR1 is MNHEY and CDR2 is SMNVEV (reference sequence). CDR3 length: 17 residues. The CDR3 nucleotides are TGTGCCAGCAGTACGGCCCGAATTCTCGAGCCTCCTTATGGCTACACCTTC. Translation gives CASSTARILEPPYGYTF.

The chain couples TRBV5-1 to TRBJ2-2, with no clear D. Deletions cut 4 bases from V and 1 base from J, with 8 bases between. Germline lookup yields CDR1 SGHRS and CDR2 YFSETQ. The CDR3 runs 14 residues. The CDR3 nucleotides read TGCGCCAGCAGCGCTTACAGGAACACCGGGGAGCTGTTTTTT. Amino acid sequence: CASSAYRNTGELFF.

This clone was recorded once. The rearrangement joins TRBV27 to TRBJ2-7, with D possibly TRBD1 on 6 matching bases. Germline lookup yields CDR1 MNHEY and CDR2 SMNVEV (reference sequence). This CDR3 is built from 14 residues. The V and J ends lost 3 bases and 1 base respectively, with 10 bases between them. The CDR3 spells CASSFAGDSYEQYF. CDR3 nucleotide sequence: TGTGCCAGCAGTTTTGCAGGGGATTCCTACGAGCAGTACTTC.

This clone was seen a single time. The chain couples TRBV29-1 to TRBJ1-1; tentative D call: TRBD1 (5 bases). The CDR3 has 13 residues. The V and J ends lost 1 base and 4 bases respectively, with 10 bases between them. Germline V gene data show CDR1 as SQVTM and CDR2 as ANQGSEA. The chain's CDR3 is CSVEGGESTEAFF. As DNA, the CDR3 is TGCAGCGTTGAAGGAGGGGAGAGCACTGAAGCTTTCTTT.

The V call is TRBV7-9, the J call TRBJ1-2; no clear D gene. Trimming left V 1 base short and J 4 bases short, with 10 bases between. This CDR3 comprises 14 residues. Germline V gene data show CDR1 as SEHNR and CDR2 as FQNEAQ (reference sequence). The CDR3 coding sequence is TGTGCCAGCAGCTTAGGTTCGGCAGCCTATGGCTACACCTTC. It specifies CASSLGSAAYGYTF.

This rearrangement joins TRBV9 to TRBJ2-7; 8 nucleotides line up with TRBD1. Germline V gives CDR1 SGDLS, CDR2 YYNGEE. This CDR3 contains 14 residues. The ends lost 2 bases at V and 6 bases at J; junction bases unmatched: 7. The chain's CDR3 is CASSVGTGLGEQYF. In DNA, the CDR3 is TGTGCCAGCAGCGTCGGGACAGGTCTAGGCGAGCAGTACTTC. Variable domain in full (rest from reference TRBV9 and TRBJ2-7): DSGVTQTPKHLITATGQRVTLRCSPRSGDLSVYWYQQSLDQGLQFLIQYYNGEERAKGNILERFSAQQFPDLHSELNLSSLELGDSALYFCASSVGTGLGEQYFGPGTRLTVT.

The chain uses TRBV4-3 and TRBJ2-6, with D unclear. Trimming cost V 6 bases and J 2 bases, with 8 bases left between them. CDR3 length: 14 residues. Germline loops: CDR1 LGHNA, CDR2 YSLEER. CDR3 protein: CASSRSAGANVLTF. The CDR3 DNA reads TGCGCCAGCAGTAGGTCCGCTGGGGCCAACGTCCTGACTTTC.

The rearrangement joins TRBV23-1 to TRBJ1-1, with D tentatively TRBD1 (5 bases). TRBV23-1 is given ORF status, its function remaining uncertain. The CDR3 totals 17 residues. Trimming left V 4 bases short and J 1 base short, with 19 bases between. The CDR3, as DNA: TGCGCCAGCAGTCTTACCTGGGGGGAAAGGGGGAACACTGAAGCTTTCTTT. Translation gives CASSLTWGERGNTEAFF.

The table lists this clone with a few counts. A read error likely explains this, since a far larger clone differs by one base. The chain is built from TRBV4-2 and TRBJ2-7, with D perhaps TRBD2 (6 bases). V lost 1 base and J lost 5, with 15 bases in between. The CDR3 runs to 15 residues. Germline V gives CDR1 LGHNA, CDR2 YNFKEQ. The CDR3 here is CASSQGMGGTDEQYF. As DNA, the CDR3 is TGTGCCAGCAGCCAAGGTATGGGAGGAACTGACGAGCAGTACTTC.

The chain employs TRBV27 and TRBJ1-1, with TRBD1 matching over 8 bases. This CDR3 contains 16 residues. The junction had 10 bases not matched to a gene; V was cut back by 2 bases and J by 5 bases. Per germline, CDR1 MNHEY and CDR2 SMNVEV (reference sequence). As DNA, the CDR3 is TGTGCCAGCAGTTTAACCCCAGGGGGCGAGGCGACTGAAGCTTTCTTT. It is translated as CASSLTPGGEATEAFF.

The CDR3 loop reads CASSLGLAGTYNEQFF. CDR3 nucleotides: TGTGCCAGCAGCCTAGGACTAGCGGGAACCTACAATGAGCAGTTCTTC. This chain uses TRBV7-2 with TRBJ2-1; 12 positions match TRBD2. This CDR3 has 16 amino acids. The junction had 4 bases not matched to a gene; V was cut back by 5 bases and J by 2 bases. Germline V lookup: CDR1 SGHTA, CDR2 FQGNSA.

The rearrangement uses TRBV4-1 and TRBJ2-7; no firm D call. The germline gives CDR1 MGHRA, CDR2 YSYEKL. CDR3 length: 13 amino acids. Trimming removed 1 base from V and 1 base from J, with 5 bases in between. The CDR3 reads CASSQGPSYEQYF. CDR3 nucleotides: TGCGCCAGCAGCCAAGGCCCGTCCTACGAGCAGTACTTC.

The V gene is TRBV28, the J gene TRBJ2-5; the match to TRBD1 covers 8 bases. V shed 7 bases, J shed 2 bases, and the junction held 9 bases outside the gene matches. Germline V gene data show CDR1 as MDHEN and CDR2 as SYDVKM. There are 15 residues in the CDR3. The CDR3 bases are TGTGCCAGCAAAACAGGGGGATTTCTACAAGAGACCCAGTACTTC. Encoded protein: CASKTGGFLQETQYF. Supplemented by reference TRBV28 and TRBJ2-5, the full variable domain reads DVKVTQSSRYLVKRTGEKVFLECVQDMDHENMFWYRQDPGLGLRLIYFSYDVKMKEKGDIPEGYSVSREKKERFSLILESASTNQTSMYLCASKTGGFLQETQYFGPGTRLLVL.

J is TRBJ2-7 and V is TRBV6-5; perhaps TRBD1 as D (5 bases). Germline CDR1 and CDR2: MNHEY and SVGAGI. Between the trimmed V and J ends, which lost 10 bases and 0 bases, there was a span of 13 bases. The CDR3 consists of 13 residues. CDR3 sequence reads: CATEQDSSYEQYF. Written as DNA, the CDR3 is TGTGCCACCGAACAAGACAGCTCCTACGAGCAGTACTTC.

The V call is TRBV6-5, the J call TRBJ1-4; D is uncertain. Germline CDR1 is MNHEY and CDR2 is SVGAGI. V shed 0 bases and J shed 7 bases, with 3 bases lying between them. The CDR3 is 12 amino acids. The CDR3 loop reads CASSYSGEKLFF. In nucleotides, the CDR3 is TGTGCCAGCAGTTACTCGGGTGAAAAACTGTTTTTT.

The chain recombines TRBV9 with TRBJ2-7; 7 nucleotides agree with TRBD2. The CDR3 is 14 residues long. Per the germline V gene, CDR1 is SGDLS and CDR2 is YYNGEE. J lost 3 bases, V lost 3 bases, and 6 bases had no gene match. The CDR3 DNA reads TGTGCCAGCAGCGGTCAGCGGGGTCACTACGAGCAGTACTTC. Translated, it gives CASSGQRGHYEQYF.